Following are 32 T cell receptor beta chains from one sample sequenced in a study of blood T cell repertoires in COVID-19. Repertoires were generated with immunoSEQ multiplex PCR, while TCRdb's copy carries only in-frame clones and drops some. This sample has 150,000 to 200,000 clones; around 81% occur once, and the top ten carry 10% to 15%. What was sequenced was peripheral blood. These receptors were collected from a man aged 65 to 85 who had recovered from COVID-19.

The chain links TRBV7-8 to TRBJ1-1; the D gene is possibly TRBD1 (6 bases). V was clipped by 3 bases and J by 5 bases, with 13 bases between them. The CDR3 sequence is 14 residues long. The germline V gene has CDR1 SGHVS and CDR2 FQNEAQ. This CDR3 reads CASSFVTGNTEAFF. CDR3 coding DNA: TGTGCCAGCAGCTTTGTCACAGGGAATACTGAAGCTTTCTTT.

This chain links TRBV6-4 with TRBJ1-6, with D maybe TRBD1 (6 bases). Trimming removed 6 bases at V and 7 bases at J, with 10 bases between. The germline V gene encodes CDR1 MRHNA and CDR2 SNTAGT. The CDR3 sequence is 13 residues long. The CDR3 sequence: CASSQGRNSPLHF. The CDR3 DNA reads TGTGCCAGCAGCCAGGGGCGGAATTCACCCCTCCACTTT.

The V and J genes are TRBV6-5 and TRBJ1-6, with TRBD1 matching 7 bases. Trimming removed 8 bases from V and 8 bases from J; junction bases left unmatched: 12. This CDR3 is 15 amino acids long. CDR1 MNHEY and CDR2 SVGAGI come from the germline V gene. CDR3 region: CASGGRGGTDSPLHF. CDR3 nucleotide sequence: TGTGCCAGCGGGGGGAGAGGGGGGACAGATTCACCCCTCCACTTT.

The V call is TRBV15, the J call TRBJ1-1; no clear D gene. V was cut by 0 bases and J by 3 bases, with 5 bases left in between. Germline V gene lookup returns CDR1 LNHNV and CDR2 YYDKDF (reference sequence). The CDR3 sequence is 13 residues long. CDR3 loop: CATSRESYTEAFF. The DNA for the CDR3 is TGTGCCACCAGCAGAGAGTCGTACACTGAAGCTTTCTTT.

This clone has a handful of counts. V and J are TRBV4-2 and TRBJ2-4, with D perhaps TRBD1 (5 bases). Trimming pared 0 bases from V and 4 bases from J, leaving 10 bases between. The CDR3 extends over 15 amino acids. CDR1 is LGHNA, CDR2 YNFKEQ, per germline. DNA of the CDR3: TGTGCCAGCAGCCAAGATTTGACAGCAAAAAACATTCAGTACTTC. Protein: CASSQDLTAKNIQYF.

The rearrangement uses TRBV7-2 and TRBJ1-3; 9 positions match TRBD1. The CDR3 is 13 residues long. CDR1 is SGHTA and CDR2 is FQGNSA in the germline V gene. The trim removed 4 bases at V and 7 bases at J, leaving 2 bases unmatched. The CDR3 DNA reads TGTGCCAGCAGCTCAGACAGGGGGAACACCATATATTTT. It encodes CASSSDRGNTIYF. The whole variable domain, remainder taken from reference TRBV7-2 and TRBJ1-3, is GAGVSQSPSNKVTEKGKDVELRCDPISGHTALYWYRQSLGQGLEFLIYFQGNSAPDKSGLPSDRFSAERTGGSVSTLTIQRTQQEDSAVYLCASSSDRGNTIYFGEGSWLTVV.

The V and J genes are TRBV15 and TRBJ2-7; maybe TRBD2 (6 bases). The CDR3 totals 15 residues. Germline assignment: CDR1 LNHNV and CDR2 YYDKDF (reference sequence). V was trimmed by 0 bases and J by 2 bases, leaving 11 bases between them. This CDR3 is CATSRDSAGPYEQYF. The CDR3 nucleotides are TGTGCCACCAGCAGAGATTCGGCGGGGCCCTACGAGCAGTACTTC.

V usage is TRBV4-3 and J usage is TRBJ2-1; D is undetermined. This CDR3 is built from 15 residues. Germline-derived CDR1 and CDR2 are LGHNA and YSLEER. The ends were cut back, 2 bases at V and 4 bases at J, with 12 bases in the middle. CDR3 protein: CASSQHLGEYNEQFF. The CDR3 DNA is TGCGCCAGCAGCCAACACCTAGGAGAGTACAATGAGCAGTTCTTC.

J is TRBJ1-1 and V is TRBV18; D unclear. V was pared by 3 bases and J by 3 bases, with 8 bases between. CDR3 length: 13 residues. Germline CDR1 reads KGHSH; CDR2 reads LQKENI. CDR3 bases: TGTGCCAGCTCACCCCGCAGCGACACTGAAGCTTTCTTT. Its protein product is CASSPRSDTEAFF. Full variable domain (missing parts from reference TRBV18 and TRBJ1-1): NAGVMQNPRHLVRRRGQEARLRCSPMKGHSHVYWYRQLPEEGLKFMVYLQKENIIDESGMPKERFSAEFPKEGPSILRIQQVVRGDSAAYFCASSPRSDTEAFFGQGTRLTVV.

The V and J genes are TRBV4-3 and TRBJ2-1, with a weak D call TRBD2 (6 bases). CDR3 length equals 16 residues. The V gene lost 0 bases and the J gene lost 2 bases, with 11 bases spanning the gap. Germline loops: CDR1 LGHNA, CDR2 YSLEER. CDR3 loop: CASSQEGTDPYNEQFF. In DNA, the CDR3 is TGCGCCAGCAGCCAAGAGGGGACTGATCCCTACAATGAGCAGTTCTTC.

V and J are TRBV18 and TRBJ1-1, with TRBD1 identical over 8 bases. J gave up 3 bases and V 3 bases, and 6 bases lay outside the gene matches. This CDR3 contains 15 residues. The germline V gene has CDR1 KGHSH and CDR2 LQKENI. The CDR3 coding sequence is TGTGCCAGCTCACCGACCCTCAGGGGGCACACTGAAGCTTTCTTT. It codes for CASSPTLRGHTEAFF.

The CDR3 here is CASSSSLAGAETQYF. The CDR3 DNA sequence: TGTGCCAGCAGTTCATCGCTAGCGGGAGCAGAGACCCAGTACTTC. The chain employs TRBV27 and TRBJ2-5; 10 bases align to TRBD2. The CDR3 has 15 amino acids. The J segment lost 4 bases and the V segment lost 4 bases, leaving 6 bases of the junction unmatched. Germline V lookup: CDR1 MNHEY, CDR2 SMNVEV (reference sequence).

The J gene is TRBJ2-1, the V gene TRBV6-6; D may be TRBD1 (6 bases). The CDR3 has 21 residues. Germline CDR1 and CDR2: MNHNY and SVGAGI (reference sequence). The V end lost 5 bases, the J end lost 0 bases, and 29 bases lay between the germline ends. This chain's CDR3 is CASSPTFTGTVGKGSYNEQFF. CDR3 coding DNA: TGTGCCAGCAGTCCAACCTTCACAGGGACGGTCGGAAAGGGCTCCTACAATGAGCAGTTCTTC.

The chain is built from TRBV6-6 and TRBJ1-2, with a tentative D call TRBD1 (6 bases). V lost 5 bases and J lost 4, with 14 bases in between. The germline V gene encodes CDR1 MNHNY and CDR2 SVGAGI (reference sequence). The CDR3 is made up of 14 amino acids. CDR3 amino acids: CASSDRQRSYGYTF. The CDR3 DNA reads as TGTGCCAGCAGTGACAGGCAACGGAGCTATGGCTACACCTTC.

The genes are TRBV28 and TRBJ2-5; 10 nucleotides align to TRBD2. Germline trimming cut 5 bases from V and 4 bases from J; bases unmatched to any gene: 7. Germline V gene lookup returns CDR1 MDHEN and CDR2 SYDVKM. The CDR3 runs to 15 residues. The CDR3 coding sequence is TGTGCCAGCAGTCCGAGCCTAGCGGGAGTAGAGACCCAGTACTTC. This codes for CASSPSLAGVETQYF.

The V call is TRBV4-1, the J call TRBJ1-6, with D possibly being TRBD1 (5 bases). The CDR3 loop spans 18 amino acids. CDR1 and CDR2 from the germline V gene are MGHRA and YSYEKL. The germline V and J ends were trimmed by 0 bases and 9 bases, with 21 bases remaining between them. The CDR3 region is CASSQDYRERGGSSPLHF. In DNA, the CDR3 is TGCGCCAGCAGCCAAGATTACCGGGAGCGGGGCGGAAGTTCACCCCTCCACTTT.

The table lists this clone with a count of one. The V gene is TRBV11-2, the J gene TRBJ1-1; no firm D call. The germline gives CDR1 SGHAT, CDR2 FQNNGV. The CDR3 length is 14 residues. V was clipped by 2 bases and J by 4 bases, with 11 bases between them. The CDR3 DNA reads TGTGCCAGCAGCTTACTGGCAGGCAGCACTGAAGCTTTCTTT. Translated: CASSLLAGSTEAFF.

The rearrangement links TRBV7-2 to TRBJ2-7; D is possibly TRBD2 (6 bases). CDR3 length: 14 amino acids. Germline values: CDR1 SGHTA, CDR2 FQGNSA. The V gene lost 3 bases and the J gene lost 6 bases, with 15 bases spanning the gap. The CDR3 nucleotides are TGTGCCAGCAGCTTCGGGGGAGGTAGCGGCGAGCAGTACTTC. This gives the protein CASSFGGGSGEQYF.

The CDR3 protein is CASSLAAAYNEQFF. CDR3 coding DNA: TGTGCCAGCAGTTTGGCAGCGGCGTACAATGAGCAGTTCTTC. The V gene is TRBV28, the J gene TRBJ2-1, with a possible D match to TRBD2 (5 bases). CDR1 is MDHEN and CDR2 is SYDVKM in the germline V gene. The CDR3 loop spans 14 amino acids. V lost 3 bases to trimming and J lost 4 bases, with 10 bases between them.

The sample holds one count of this clone. The V gene is TRBV6-2 or TRBV6-3, the J gene TRBJ2-3; tentatively, D is TRBD2 (5 bases). This CDR3 is 13 amino acids long. Germline V gene sequence: CDR1 MNHEY, CDR2 SVGEGT. V dropped 6 bases and J dropped 4 bases, with 11 bases sitting between them. CDR3 region: CASSPTGADTQYF. DNA of the CDR3: TGTGCCAGCAGCCCCACCGGGGCAGATACGCAGTATTTT.

The chain employs TRBV9 and TRBJ1-1, with 10 positions matching TRBD1. This CDR3 is built from 14 residues. V trimming: 4 bases; J trimming: 5 bases; junction bases outside the gene matches: 5. The V gene's germline CDR1 is SGDLS and CDR2 YYNGEE. For the CDR3, the DNA is TGTGCCAGCAGCACGACAGGGGGCTTGACTGAAGCTTTCTTT. Translating gives CASSTTGGLTEAFF.

The V call is TRBV7-2, the J call TRBJ2-7; possibly TRBD1 for D (6 bases). Germline V gene lookup returns CDR1 SGHTA and CDR2 FQGNSA. Trimming stripped 1 base from V and 4 bases from J, with 8 bases between. The CDR3 runs 13 residues. CDR3 coding DNA: TGTGCCAGCAGCTTAGGTAGGGGGTACGAGCAGTACTTC. Its protein is CASSLGRGYEQYF.

This clone was counted once. The CDR3 region is CASSPLNTGELFF. The CDR3 DNA is TGTGCCAGCAGCCCCCTGAACACCGGGGAGCTGTTTTTT. This rearrangement joins TRBV7-6 to TRBJ2-2; no reliable D call. The CDR3 consists of 13 residues. Germline loops: CDR1 SGHVS, CDR2 FNYEAQ. V was shortened by 5 bases and J by 1 base, with 5 bases between the two germline ends.

V is TRBV14 and J is TRBJ2-3; 8 bases line up with TRBD2. This CDR3 comprises 15 residues. In germline, CDR1 is SGHDN, CDR2 FVKESK. With V trimmed by 7 bases and J by 4 bases, 10 bases remained unmatched. CDR3 amino acids: CASTPTGRGSDTQYF. As DNA, the CDR3 is TGTGCCAGCACCCCAACCGGGAGGGGGTCAGATACGCAGTATTTT.

V gene TRBV3-1 (or the pseudogene TRBV3-2) combines with J gene TRBJ1-2, with a tentative D call TRBD1 (6 bases). The germline V gene has CDR1 LGHDT and CDR2 YNNKEL (reference sequence). Trimming left V 1 base short and J 3 bases short, with 12 bases between. The CDR3 runs 15 residues. The CDR3: CASSQGGGAHYGYTF. In DNA form, the CDR3 reads TGTGCCAGCAGCCAAGGCGGGGGCGCACACTATGGCTACACCTTC.

The J gene is TRBJ2-1, the V gene TRBV7-2; 8 positions agree with TRBD2. CDR1 is SGHTA and CDR2 is FQGNSA in the germline V gene. The CDR3 loop spans 15 amino acids. V gave up 1 base and J gave up 7 bases; unmatched junction bases: 6. The CDR3 DNA sequence: TGTGCCAGCAGCTTAGTTCGGACTAGCCTAAATGAGCAGTTCTTC. This sequence encodes CASSLVRTSLNEQFF.

The chain is built from TRBV5-4 and TRBJ2-2; 9 bases align to TRBD1. V dropped 4 bases and J dropped 4; count of bases not matched to a gene: 8. The CDR3 extends over 16 amino acids. In germline, CDR1 is SGHNT, CDR2 YYREEE (reference sequence). The CDR3 sequence: CASSNSGTGRTGELFF. The DNA for the CDR3 is TGTGCCAGCAGCAATTCCGGGACAGGGCGCACCGGGGAGCTGTTTTTT.

The gene calls are TRBV7-8 and TRBJ2-7, with D perhaps TRBD1 (7 bases). The V gene's germline CDR1 is SGHVS and CDR2 FQNEAQ. The CDR3 is made up of 15 amino acids. V was trimmed by 0 bases and J by 3 bases, leaving 12 bases between them. CDR3 loop: CASSLATRGDYEQYF. The CDR3 bases are TGTGCCAGCAGCTTAGCGACCAGGGGGGACTACGAGCAGTACTTC.

This clone occurred a few times. The chain carries TRBV18 and TRBJ1-5; possibly TRBD1 for D (6 bases). The germline V gene has CDR1 KGHSH and CDR2 LQKENI. V was clipped by 4 bases and J by 9 bases, with 13 bases between them. CDR3 length equals 13 residues. CDR3 DNA sequence: TGTGCCAGCTCACAGGACAGACCAGGGCCCCAGCATTTT. Residues: CASSQDRPGPQHF.

A single count supports this clone. The chain joins TRBV7-9 to TRBJ2-1, with D perhaps matching TRBD2 (5 bases). Trimming cost V 3 bases and J 2 bases, with 11 bases left between them. Germline CDR1 reads SEHNR; CDR2 reads FQNEAQ (reference sequence). The CDR3 has 15 residues. This CDR3 reads CASSFSGGAYNEQFF. For the CDR3, the DNA is TGTGCCAGCAGCTTCAGCGGTGGGGCCTACAATGAGCAGTTCTTC.

This chain uses TRBV4-2 with TRBJ2-7, with a possible D match to TRBD1 (5 bases). Trimming cost V 1 base and J 0 bases, with 10 bases left between them. This CDR3 comprises 15 residues. The germline CDR1 and CDR2 sequences are LGHNA and YNFKEQ. The CDR3 nucleotides are TGTGCCAGCAGCCAAGGAACAGGTCTCTCCTACGAGCAGTACTTC. This translates into CASSQGTGLSYEQYF.

Only a few counts were recorded for this clone. The chain couples TRBV4-1 to TRBJ2-1; a possible D gene is TRBD1 (5 bases). CDR1 is MGHRA, CDR2 YSYEKL, per germline. The length of the CDR3 is 15 residues. The germline V and J ends were trimmed by 1 base and 3 bases, with 10 bases remaining between them. CDR3 in DNA: TGCGCCAGCAGCCAAGGGTTAGGGGACTACAATGAGCAGTTCTTC. It codes for CASSQGLGDYNEQFF.